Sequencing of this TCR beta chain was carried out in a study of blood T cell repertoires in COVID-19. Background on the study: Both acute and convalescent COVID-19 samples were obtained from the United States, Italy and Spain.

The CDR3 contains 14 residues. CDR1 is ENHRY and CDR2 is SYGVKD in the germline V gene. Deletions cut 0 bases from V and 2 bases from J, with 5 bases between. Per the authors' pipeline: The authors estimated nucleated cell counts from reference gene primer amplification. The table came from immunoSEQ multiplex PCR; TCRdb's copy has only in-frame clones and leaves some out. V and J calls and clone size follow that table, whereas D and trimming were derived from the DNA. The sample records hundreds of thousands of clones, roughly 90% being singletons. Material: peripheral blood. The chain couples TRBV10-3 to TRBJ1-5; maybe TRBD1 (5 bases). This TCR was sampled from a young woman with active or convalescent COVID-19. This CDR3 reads CAISESQGNQPQHF. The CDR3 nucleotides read TGTGCCATCAGTGAGTCACAGGGCAATCAGCCCCAGCATTTT.